One and the same sample provided the 28 T cell receptor beta chains below, sequenced in a study of T cells in Graves' hyperthyroidism and ophthalmopathy. Amplification of TCR beta CDR3 regions used RNA as the template. In the first-round RT-PCR of the TCR CDR3, the HTBI primer set was used. TCRdb re-analysed the multiplex PCR reads in MiXCR, keeping a single row per CDR3 protein. The sample has 300,000 to 450,000 distinct CDR3 sequences; about 15% are singletons. Sequenced: blood. These receptors were taken from a woman aged 18 to 35 with Graves' hyperthyroidism that later progressed to Graves' ophthalmopathy.

This clonotype was counted many times. This chain uses TRBV11-2 with TRBJ2-3; the match to TRBD2 covers 8 bases. This CDR3 contains 16 residues. The trim removed 0 bases at V and 6 bases at J, leaving 8 bases unmatched. The germline V gene has CDR1 SGHAT and CDR2 FQNNGV. CDR3 sequence reads: CASSLEGGRTPDTQYF. DNA of the CDR3: TGTGCCAGCAGCTTAGAGGGCGGGAGGACCCCTGATACGCAGTATTTT.

This clonotype was seen at least ten times. V usage is TRBV20-1 and J usage is TRBJ1-1, with 7 bases fitting TRBD1. This CDR3 region has 15 residues. Germline loops: CDR1 DFQATT, CDR2 SNEGSKA (reference sequence). V trimming: 0 bases; J trimming: 3 bases; junction bases outside the gene matches: 7. CDR3 loop: CSARDRDRAYTEAFF. In DNA, the CDR3 is TGCAGTGCTAGAGATAGAGACAGGGCGTACACTGAAGCTTTCTTT.

The chain links TRBV7-9 to TRBJ2-1; 9 bases are shared with TRBD2. V lost 8 bases and J lost 10; bases outside the gene matches: 9. The CDR3 totals 13 residues. Looked up from germline, CDR1 is SEHNR and CDR2 is FQNEAQ (reference sequence). CDR3 nucleotides: TGTGCCAGCGGGGCGGGAGGGCCAAGGGAGCAGTTCTTC. This encodes CASGAGGPREQFF.

This clonotype turned up a few times. This sequence joins TRBV5-1 and TRBJ2-7; D remains ambiguous. The CDR3 sequence is 14 residues long. Germline values: CDR1 SGHRS, CDR2 YFSETQ. V lost 4 bases to trimming and J lost 2 bases, with 13 bases between them. CDR3 sequence (DNA): TGCGCCAGCAGCGGTTACCCAAAAACCTACGAGCAGTACTTC. This gives the protein CASSGYPKTYEQYF.

This clonotype has only a few counts. The gene calls are TRBV24-1 and TRBJ2-1, with D perhaps TRBD2 (6 bases). Trimming pared 3 bases from V and 10 bases from J, leaving 12 bases between. From germline, CDR1 is KGHDR and CDR2 SFDVKD. The CDR3 contains 13 residues. The CDR3 bases are TGTGCCACCAGTGATGCTCTAGCGTACGAGCAGTTCTTC. Protein: CATSDALAYEQFF.

The chain recombines TRBV7-3 with TRBJ2-1; 8 positions match TRBD1. Trimming cost V 2 bases and J 4 bases; bases outside gene matches: 16. The CDR3 has 19 amino acids. Per the germline V gene, CDR1 is SGHTA and CDR2 is FQGTGA. CDR3 region: CASSLSAGWAGGAYNEQFF. CDR3 nucleotide sequence: TGTGCCAGCAGCTTATCGGCCGGGTGGGCAGGGGGCGCTTACAATGAGCAGTTCTTC.

This clonotype was detected only a few times. CDR3 residues: CASRSNRGNQPQHF. The CDR3 region has the DNA TGTGCCAGCAGATCTAACAGGGGGAATCAGCCCCAGCATTTT. This chain joins TRBV28 and TRBJ1-5; TRBD1 agrees at 8 bases. Losses at the gene ends were 6 bases for V and 4 bases for J; bases not matched to a gene: 5. This CDR3 is 14 amino acids long. Germline CDR1 and CDR2: MDHEN and SYDVKM. The full variable domain, with the rest looked up from reference TRBV28 and TRBJ1-5, is DVKVTQSSRYLVKRTGEKVFLECVQDMDHENMFWYRQDPGLGLRLIYFSYDVKMKEKGDIPEGYSVSREKKERFSLILESASTNQTSMYLCASRSNRGNQPQHFGDGTRLSIL.

The chain is built from TRBV13 and TRBJ1-4; D gene uncertain. This CDR3 is built from 15 residues. From germline, CDR1 is PRHDT and CDR2 FYEKMQ (reference sequence). V was shortened by 6 bases and J by 3 bases, with 14 bases between the two germline ends. The chain's CDR3 is CASRPKGAPNEKLFF. Here the CDR3 DNA reads TGTGCCAGCAGACCGAAGGGCGCCCCTAATGAAAAACTGTTTTTT.

The chain carries TRBV5-6 and TRBJ2-1; TRBD1 is a possible D gene (5 bases). With 5 bases removed from V and 4 bases from J, the gap between germline ends came to 19 bases. The CDR3 totals 16 residues. Germline V gene data show CDR1 as SGHDT and CDR2 as YYEEEE. As DNA, the CDR3 is TGTGCCAGCAGGGGGCAGGGTAGTACGACGTACAATGAGCAGTTCTTC. Translation gives CASRGQGSTTYNEQFF.

The sample holds a few counts of this clonotype. This chain uses TRBV20-1 with TRBJ2-7, with D unresolved. V was pared by 1 base and J by 0 bases, with 7 bases between. The CDR3 totals 13 residues. Germline lookup yields CDR1 DFQATT and CDR2 SNEGSKA (reference sequence). This CDR3 is CSARASNSYEQYF. As DNA, the CDR3 is TGCAGTGCTAGAGCATCCAACTCCTACGAGCAGTACTTC.

The rearrangement uses TRBV6-2 or TRBV6-3 and TRBJ1-5; D remains unclear. Germline V gene data show CDR1 as MNHEY and CDR2 as SVGEGT. Trimming cost V 10 bases and J 7 bases, with 17 bases left between them. The CDR3 sequence is 13 residues long. The CDR3 loop reads CATARDGSQPQHF. As DNA, the CDR3 is TGTGCCACCGCCAGAGACGGGAGCCAGCCCCAGCATTTT.

The table lists this clonotype with a few counts. This chain connects TRBV4-3 to TRBJ1-1; 11 bases match TRBD1. This CDR3 spans 21 amino acids. V shed 0 bases and J 2 bases; nucleotides not matched to a gene: 17. Germline V gene data show CDR1 as LGHNA and CDR2 as YSLEER. The CDR3 loop is CASSQDGGQGVIMVRNTEAFF. The CDR3 DNA reads as TGCGCCAGCAGCCAAGATGGGGGACAGGGGGTTATCATGGTGAGAAACACTGAAGCTTTCTTT.

This clonotype was seen many times. The chain carries TRBV2 and TRBJ1-5; TRBD1 matches 8 bases. The CDR3 covers 13 residues. The germline V gene has CDR1 SNHLY and CDR2 FYNNEI. Trimming removed 6 bases from V and 3 bases from J; junction bases left unmatched: 1. The CDR3 nucleotides are TGTGCCAGCAGGGACAGGGACAATCAGCCCCAGCATTTT. Protein product: CASRDRDNQPQHF.

The V call is TRBV29-1, the J call TRBJ2-5, with D possibly being TRBD1 (5 bases). Trimming left V 5 bases short and J 2 bases short, with 12 bases between. From germline, CDR1 is SQVTM and CDR2 ANQGSEA. The CDR3 length is 13 residues. The CDR3 sequence: CSVKTGDQETQYF. Here the CDR3 DNA reads TGCAGCGTTAAAACAGGTGATCAAGAGACCCAGTACTTC.

This clonotype was counted at least ten times. The chain recombines TRBV2 with TRBJ1-1; D is ambiguous. The CDR3 sequence is 13 residues long. Trimming stripped 6 bases from V and 4 bases from J, with 12 bases between. Per the germline V gene, CDR1 is SNHLY and CDR2 is FYNNEI. Here the CDR3 reads CASRGSKGTEAFF. The CDR3 DNA reads TGTGCCAGCAGGGGCAGTAAGGGCACTGAAGCTTTCTTT. Looking up the rest from reference TRBV2 and TRBJ1-1 gives the full variable domain: EPEVTQTPSHQVTQMGQEVILRCVPISNHLYFYWYRQILGQKVEFLVSFYNNEISEKSEIFDDQFSVERPDGSNFTLKIRSTKLEDSAMYFCASRGSKGTEAFFGQGTRLTVV.

This clonotype was seen repeatedly, ten times or more. The rearrangement links TRBV20-1 to TRBJ2-3; 7 bases map to TRBD2. The germline CDR1 and CDR2 sequences are DFQATT and SNEGSKA (reference sequence). V shed 0 bases, J shed 3 bases, and the junction held 6 bases outside the gene matches. The CDR3 loop spans 15 amino acids. As DNA, the CDR3 is TGCAGTGCTAGAGAGGAACTCGGGGGGACAGATACGCAGTATTTT. It encodes CSAREELGGTDTQYF.

This clonotype was seen repeatedly, ten times or more. This sequence joins TRBV6-1 and TRBJ1-3; 8 bases match TRBD1. CDR3 size: 15 residues. V lost 2 bases to trimming and J lost 6 bases; unmatched junction nucleotides: 6. CDR1 MNHNS and CDR2 SASEGT come from the germline V gene. CDR3 DNA sequence: TGTGCCAGCAGTGAAAGTGGACAGGGTTTAAACACCATATATTTT. It codes for CASSESGQGLNTIYF.

This clonotype was seen ten or more times. The V gene is TRBV2, the J gene TRBJ2-7; D gene ambiguous. Between the trimmed V and J ends, which lost 2 bases and 7 bases, there was a span of 18 bases. The CDR3 extends over 15 amino acids. The germline CDR1 and CDR2 sequences are SNHLY and FYNNEI. CDR3 sequence (DNA): TGTGCCAGCAGTGAATGGGCTAGTGAGGCACTAGAGCAGTACTTC. This codes for CASSEWASEALEQYF.

This clonotype was counted a few times. The chain combines TRBV25-1 with TRBJ1-4, with D possibly TRBD1 on 5 matching bases. The germline CDR1 and CDR2 sequences are MGHDK and SYGVNS. This CDR3 is 17 amino acids long. Trimming shortened V by 1 base and J by 4 bases, and 16 bases separated the two germline ends. The CDR3 spells CASSESRRWGSNEKLFF. CDR3 nucleotides: TGTGCCAGCAGTGAATCCCGCCGGTGGGGCAGTAATGAAAAACTGTTTTTT.

This clonotype has a handful of counts. V gene TRBV27 combines with J gene TRBJ2-7; 11 nucleotides match TRBD2. Germline CDR1 MNHEY, CDR2 SMNVEV (reference sequence). This CDR3 contains 12 residues. Trimming at V came to 11 bases and at J to 6 bases, leaving 6 bases not matched to a gene. CDR3 amino acids: CASTSGRGEQYF. CDR3 nucleotides: TGTGCCTCTACTAGCGGGAGAGGCGAGCAGTACTTC.

This clonotype was counted ten times or more. This chain links TRBV28 with TRBJ2-3; D perhaps matches TRBD2 (6 bases). CDR1 and CDR2 (germline): MDHEN, SYDVKM. This CDR3 comprises 13 residues. The germline V and J ends were trimmed by 4 bases and 2 bases, with 7 bases remaining between them. This chain's CDR3 is CASSSGDTDTQYF. DNA of the CDR3: TGTGCCAGCAGTTCGGGGGACACAGATACGCAGTATTTT.

This clonotype was picked up one time. The CDR3 DNA reads as TGTGCCAGCAGCCAAGATGGCCAGGGTCGCCACGAGCAGTACTTC. Its translation is CASSQDGQGRHEQYF. The gene calls are TRBV4-2 and TRBJ2-7; weak D call: TRBD1 (5 bases). Germline V gene lookup returns CDR1 LGHNA and CDR2 YNFKEQ. This CDR3 spans 15 amino acids. V was pared by 0 bases and J by 5 bases, with 14 bases between.

V gene TRBV6-4 combines with J gene TRBJ2-7; TRBD2 matches at 9 bases. Germline lookup yields CDR1 MRHNA and CDR2 SNTAGT. CDR3 size: 15 residues. V lost 4 bases to trimming and J lost 3 bases; unmatched junction nucleotides: 7. CDR3 nucleotide sequence: TGTGCCAGCAGTGGGAGGGGACTAGCCTTCTACGAGCAGTACTTC. Encoded protein: CASSGRGLAFYEQYF.

The chain is built from TRBV4-1 and TRBJ2-1, with D possibly TRBD2 on 6 matching bases. The CDR3 is made up of 16 amino acids. CDR1 is MGHRA and CDR2 is YSYEKL in the germline V gene. Trimming took 0 bases from V and 0 from J, leaving 9 bases between them. The CDR3 region is CASSQDGGGSYNEQFF. CDR3 nucleotide sequence: TGCGCCAGCAGCCAAGATGGGGGAGGCTCCTACAATGAGCAGTTCTTC.

This clonotype was observed a few times. The chain is built from TRBV7-9 and TRBJ2-5; possibly TRBD2 for D (5 bases). The CDR3 is made up of 15 amino acids. V was trimmed by 1 base and J by 4 bases, leaving 13 bases between them. Germline V gene data show CDR1 as SEHNR and CDR2 as FQNEAQ (reference sequence). DNA of the CDR3: TGTGCCAGCAGCTTAGGTGGTTTGGGAGCAGAGACCCAGTACTTC. Protein sequence: CASSLGGLGAETQYF.

This clonotype was seen ten or more times. The CDR3 sequence is CASSSQDMNTEAFF. CDR3 coding DNA: TGTGCCAGCAGCTCACAGGATATGAACACTGAAGCTTTCTTT. The chain carries TRBV7-9 and TRBJ1-1, with D perhaps matching TRBD1 (5 bases). The CDR3 runs to 14 residues. Trimming removed 4 bases from V and 0 bases from J, with 9 bases in between. CDR1 SEHNR and CDR2 FQNEAQ come from the germline V gene (reference sequence).

This clonotype has ten or more counts. The chain has TRBV2 and TRBJ2-7; no firm D call. This CDR3 has 13 residues. Germline CDR1 reads SNHLY; CDR2 reads FYNNEI. The V end was cut by 4 bases, the J end by 1 base, with 8 bases between. CDR3 bases: TGTGCCAGCAGTGGAGCAGATTCCTACGAGCAGTACTTC. Translating gives CASSGADSYEQYF.

This chain joins TRBV20-1 and TRBJ2-1, with TRBD2 identical over 9 bases. This CDR3 is 15 amino acids long. Germline V gene data show CDR1 as DFQATT and CDR2 as SNEGSKA (reference sequence). V shed 4 bases and J 6 bases; nucleotides not matched to a gene: 10. The CDR3 spells CSATMDGSGSNEQFF. The CDR3 DNA follows: TGCAGTGCTACTATGGATGGTAGCGGGAGCAATGAGCAGTTCTTC.